A selection of T cell receptor beta chains follows, all from one sample in a study of blood T cell repertoires in COVID-19. Repertoires were generated with immunoSEQ multiplex PCR, while TCRdb's copy carries only in-frame clones and drops some. Of 210,000 or so clones in the sample, roughly 89% were seen once. The sample was peripheral blood. These receptors all come from a man aged 35 to 55 with acute or convalescent COVID-19. The CDR3 runs from the conserved cysteine through the conserved F or W. The order of the fields is V gene, D gene, J gene, clone size, CDR3 length, CDR3 protein, CDR3 DNA. D genes are given only for firm matches. For some rows the clone size is stated as once, few or many, or as a class when expanded; others skip it.

>TRBV3-1/TRBV3-2|-|TRBJ2-3|-|15
CASSQDISSTDTQYF
TGTGCCAGCAGCCAAGATATCAGTAGCACAGATACGCAGTATTTT
>TRBV28|TRBD1|TRBJ1-2|-|12
CASSFGTGDYTF
TGTGCCAGCAGTTTCGGGACAGGGGACTACACCTTC
>TRBV14|-|TRBJ2-1|-|13
CASSQGRYNEQFF
TGTGCCAGCAGCCAAGGCCGGTACAATGAGCAGTTCTTC
>TRBV13|-|TRBJ2-3|-|14
CASSPTSFTDTQYF
TGTGCCAGCAGCCCGACTAGTTTCACAGATACGCAGTATTTT
>TRBV27|TRBD1|TRBJ1-1|few|18
CASSPLTGRLIMNTEAFF
TGTGCCAGCAGTCCACTGACAGGGAGACTGATAATGAACACTGAAGCTTTCTTT
>TRBV18|-|TRBJ1-4|-|12
CASSTQVEKLFF
TGTGCCAGCTCGACGCAGGTTGAAAAACTGTTTTTT
>TRBV13|TRBD2|TRBJ2-5|-|16
CASSSRTSGGQETQYF
TGTGCCAGCAGCTCCAGGACTAGCGGGGGGCAAGAGACCCAGTACTTC
>TRBV27|TRBD2|TRBJ2-7|-|15
CASSLTREGSYEQYF
TGTGCCAGCAGTTTAACGCGGGAGGGATCCTACGAGCAGTACTTC
>TRBV28|TRBD1|TRBJ1-1|few|14
CASKSTGGYTEAFF
TGTGCCAGCAAATCAACAGGGGGTTACACTGAAGCTTTCTTT
>TRBV5-4|-|TRBJ1-3|-|15
CASSLDVMRGNTIYF
TGTGCCAGCAGCCTAGACGTTATGAGGGGAAACACCATATATTTT
>TRBV5-1|TRBD2|TRBJ2-5|once|21
CASSFVLLGTSGGIEQETQYF
TGCGCCAGCAGCTTTGTTCTACTCGGGACTAGCGGGGGGATTGAACAAGAGACCCAGTACTTC
>TRBV2|-|TRBJ2-7|-|14
CASSEGRGTGEQYF
TGTGCCAGCAGTGAAGGGAGGGGCACGGGCGAGCAGTACTTC
>TRBV9|TRBD1|TRBJ2-1|-|13
CASSVDWDRAQFF
TGTGCCAGCAGCGTTGATTGGGACAGGGCCCAATTCTTC
>TRBV29-1|-|TRBJ1-2|-|10
CSARETGYTF
TGCAGCGCACGGGAGACGGGCTACACCTTC
>TRBV5-1|TRBD2|TRBJ2-5|few|16
CASRNGLAANQETQYF
TGCGCCAGCAGAAACGGACTAGCGGCTAACCAAGAGACCCAGTACTTC
>TRBV19|TRBD1|TRBJ2-1|-|14
CASSRGQGINEQFF
TGTGCCAGTAGTAGGGGACAGGGGATTAATGAGCAGTTCTTC
>TRBV2|TRBD1|TRBJ1-2|-|17
CASSEGGQSPADYGYTF
TGTGCCAGCAGTGAAGGGGGACAGTCCCCAGCCGACTATGGCTACACCTTC
>TRBV2|TRBD1|TRBJ2-1|once|13
CATRTGGINEQFF
TGTGCCACGAGGACAGGGGGTATCAATGAGCAGTTCTTC
>TRBV5-1|TRBD1|TRBJ2-1|-|14
CASSDGQGRNEQFF
TGCGCCAGCAGCGACGGACAGGGACGTAATGAGCAGTTCTTC
>TRBV7-9|-|TRBJ1-2|-|10
CATGGGPSIF
TGTGCCACCGGGGGGGGGCCTTCCATCTTC
>TRBV4-1|TRBD1|TRBJ1-1|-|15
CASSQTGTGWTEAFF
TGCGCCAGCAGCCAAACCGGGACAGGGTGGACTGAAGCTTTCTTT
>TRBV30|TRBD2|TRBJ2-5|-|13
CAWAPSSGGTQYF
TGTGCCTGGGCCCCTTCTAGCGGCGGGACCCAGTACTTC
>TRBV9|TRBD1|TRBJ1-6|-|16
CASSPGQRLSNSPLHF
TGTGCCAGCAGCCCGGGACAGAGGCTAAGTAATTCACCCCTCCACTTT
>TRBV5-1|-|TRBJ1-1|-|18
CASSLAPHLSIGGTEAFF
TGCGCCAGCAGCTTGGCCCCACACTTGTCTATCGGCGGAACTGAAGCTTTCTTT
>TRBV5-1|-|TRBJ1-1|-|15
CASSLTVEKNTEAFF
TGCGCCAGCAGCTTGACGGTCGAAAAGAACACTGAAGCTTTCTTT
>TRBV7-2|-|TRBJ1-1|-|13
CASSARTVTEAFF
TGTGCCAGCAGCGCCAGGACAGTAACTGAAGCTTTCTTT
>TRBV2|TRBD1|TRBJ1-1|once|13
CASSGQANTEAFF
TGTGCCAGCAGCGGACAGGCCAACACTGAAGCTTTCTTT
>TRBV6-5|TRBD1|TRBJ2-7|-|13
CASWGQGHYEQYF
TGTGCCAGCTGGGGACAGGGACACTACGAGCAGTACTTC
>TRBV7-9|-|TRBJ1-2|-|14
CASSLPGVIYGYTF
TGTGCCAGCAGCTTACCGGGGGTGATCTATGGCTACACCTTC
>TRBV30|TRBD1|TRBJ1-6|few|14
CAGTGTGHNSPLHF
TGTGCCGGGACTGGGACAGGGCATAATTCACCCCTCCACTTT
>TRBV4-1|-|TRBJ1-3|-|17
CASSQEGTASSGNTIYF
TGCGCCAGCAGCCAAGAAGGCACAGCCTCTTCTGGAAACACCATATATTTT
>TRBV4-3|-|TRBJ2-1|-|12
CASSQDQRGQFF
TGCGCCAGCAGCCAAGATCAACGGGGTCAGTTCTTC
>TRBV19|TRBD2|TRBJ2-1|-|16
CASSRTGGSSYNEQFF
TGTGCCAGTAGTAGGACGGGGGGGAGCTCCTACAATGAGCAGTTCTTC
>TRBV30|TRBD1|TRBJ1-1|-|13
CAWTGQGGTEAFF
TGTGCCTGGACTGGACAGGGAGGCACTGAAGCTTTCTTT
>TRBV7-2|TRBD2|TRBJ2-3|-|17
CASSLGLRGGIADTQYF
TGTGCCAGCAGCTTAGGGCTGCGGGGGGGCATCGCAGATACGCAGTATTTT
>TRBV9|-|TRBJ2-4|-|18
CASSVVGDRHLAKNIQYF
TGTGCCAGCAGCGTAGTCGGGGATCGTCATCTAGCCAAAAACATTCAGTACTTC
>TRBV15|-|TRBJ2-1|-|14
CATSRGRLGNEQFF
TGTGCCACCAGCAGAGGGAGGTTGGGAAATGAGCAGTTCTTC
>TRBV4-3|TRBD2|TRBJ2-5|-|17
CASSQDVRTSGGLTQYF
TGCGCCAGCAGCCAAGACGTAAGGACTAGCGGGGGTCTGACCCAGTACTTC
>TRBV28|-|TRBJ1-2|-|11
CASRAGYGYTF
TGTGCCAGCAGGGCAGGGTATGGCTACACCTTC
>TRBV6-5|TRBD1|TRBJ2-6|-|13
CATPRDRLSVLTF
TGTGCCACCCCTCGGGACAGGCTGAGCGTCCTGACTTTC
>TRBV3-1/TRBV3-2|-|TRBJ2-5|-|15
CASSQGSGAGETQYF
TGTGCCAGCAGCCAGGGGTCAGGGGCAGGGGAGACCCAGTACTTC
>TRBV4-1|-|TRBJ2-7|once|16
CASSQDLISRRYEQYF
TGCGCCAGCAGCCAAGATCTGATATCCCGTCGGTACGAGCAGTACTTC
>TRBV5-6|TRBD1|TRBJ1-6|-|16
CASSLPGTGLGSPLHF
TGTGCCAGCAGCTTACCCGGGACAGGGCTGGGCTCACCCCTCCACTTT
>TRBV6-5|-|TRBJ1-2|-|15
CASSYSGETNYGYTF
TGTGCCAGCAGTTACTCGGGCGAAACTAACTATGGCTACACCTTC
>TRBV3-1/TRBV3-2|TRBD1|TRBJ2-2|-|15
CASSHSDRGPGELFF
TGTGCCAGCAGCCACTCGGACAGGGGGCCGGGGGAGCTGTTTTTT
>TRBV30|-|TRBJ2-7|-|15
CAWSVTPSDSYKQYF
TGTGCCTGGAGTGTAACTCCTAGTGACTCCTACAAGCAGTACTTC
>TRBV19|TRBD1|TRBJ2-7|-|14
CASSVGDSSYEQYF
TGTGCCAGTAGTGTCGGGGACAGTTCCTACGAGCAGTACTTC
>TRBV5-4|-|TRBJ2-7|once|14
CASSLETANFEQYF
TGTGCCAGCAGCTTGGAGACAGCGAACTTCGAGCAGTACTTC
>TRBV5-6|TRBD1|TRBJ1-1|-|16
CASSPKTNDRATEAFF
TGTGCCAGCAGCCCTAAAACAAACGACAGGGCCACTGAAGCTTTCTTT
>TRBV7-9|TRBD1|TRBJ1-1|-|15
CASSLVAGGNTEAFF
TGTGCCAGCAGCTTAGTGGCAGGGGGGAACACTGAAGCTTTCTTT
>TRBV18|TRBD1|TRBJ2-2|once|16
CASSPVTGAFTGELFF
TGTGCCAGCTCACCAGTGACAGGGGCCTTCACCGGGGAGCTGTTTTTT
>TRBV6-5|-|TRBJ1-1|-|14
CASSSRGVGLEAFF
TGTGCCAGCAGTTCCAGGGGAGTCGGGTTGGAAGCTTTCTTT
>TRBV10-3|TRBD2|TRBJ2-3|-|18
CAISESGSSGGHTDTQYF
TGTGCCATCAGTGAGTCGGGGTCCAGCGGGGGTCACACAGATACGCAGTATTTT
>TRBV7-9|TRBD1|TRBJ1-5|-|13
CASSGQGDQPQHF
TGTGCCAGCAGCGGCCAGGGGGATCAGCCCCAGCATTTT